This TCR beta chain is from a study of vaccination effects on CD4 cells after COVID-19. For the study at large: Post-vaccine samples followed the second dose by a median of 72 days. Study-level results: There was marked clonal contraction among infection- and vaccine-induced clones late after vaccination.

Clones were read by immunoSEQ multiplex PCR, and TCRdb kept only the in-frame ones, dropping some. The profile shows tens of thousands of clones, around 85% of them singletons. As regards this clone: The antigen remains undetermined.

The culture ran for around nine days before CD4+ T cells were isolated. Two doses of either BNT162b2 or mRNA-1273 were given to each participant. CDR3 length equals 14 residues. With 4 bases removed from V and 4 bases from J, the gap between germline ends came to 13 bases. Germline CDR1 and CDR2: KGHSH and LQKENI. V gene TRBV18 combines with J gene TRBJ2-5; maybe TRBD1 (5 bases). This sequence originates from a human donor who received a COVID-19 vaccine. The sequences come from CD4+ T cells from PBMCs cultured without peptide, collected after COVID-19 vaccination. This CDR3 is CASSRGEAPETQYF. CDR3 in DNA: TGTGCCAGCTCACGGGGCGAAGCCCCAGAGACCCAGTACTTC.